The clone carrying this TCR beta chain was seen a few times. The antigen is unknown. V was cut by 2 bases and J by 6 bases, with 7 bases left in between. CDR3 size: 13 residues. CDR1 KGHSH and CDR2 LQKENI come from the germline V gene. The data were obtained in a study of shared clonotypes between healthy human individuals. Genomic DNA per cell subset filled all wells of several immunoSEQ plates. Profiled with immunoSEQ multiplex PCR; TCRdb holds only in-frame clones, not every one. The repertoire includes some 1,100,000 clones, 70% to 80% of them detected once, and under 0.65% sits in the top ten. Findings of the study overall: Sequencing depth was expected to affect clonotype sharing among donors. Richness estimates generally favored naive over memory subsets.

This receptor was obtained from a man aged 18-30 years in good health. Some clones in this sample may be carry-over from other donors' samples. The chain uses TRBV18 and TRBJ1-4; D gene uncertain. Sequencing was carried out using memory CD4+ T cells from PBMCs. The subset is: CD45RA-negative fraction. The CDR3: CASSPGIDEKLFF. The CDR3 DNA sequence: TGTGCCAGCTCACCAGGAATTGATGAAAAACTGTTTTTT.